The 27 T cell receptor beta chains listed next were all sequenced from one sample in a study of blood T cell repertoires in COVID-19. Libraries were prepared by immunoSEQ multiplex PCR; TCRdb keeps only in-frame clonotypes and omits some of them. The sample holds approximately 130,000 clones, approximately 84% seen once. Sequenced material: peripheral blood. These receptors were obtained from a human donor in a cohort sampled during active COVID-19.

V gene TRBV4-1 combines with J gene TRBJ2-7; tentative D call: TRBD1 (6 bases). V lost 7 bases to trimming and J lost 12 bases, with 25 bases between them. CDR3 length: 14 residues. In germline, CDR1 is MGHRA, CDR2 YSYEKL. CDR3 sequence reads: CASTFEGHSTPRYF. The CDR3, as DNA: TGCGCCAGCACCTTCGAGGGACACTCTACCCCGCGGTACTTC.

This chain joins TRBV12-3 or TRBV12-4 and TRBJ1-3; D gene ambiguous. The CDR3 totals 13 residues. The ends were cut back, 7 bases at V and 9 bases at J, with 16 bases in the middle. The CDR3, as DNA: TGTGCCAGCACCCGGGATGCCGAGAGCACCATATATTTT. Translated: CASTRDAESTIYF.

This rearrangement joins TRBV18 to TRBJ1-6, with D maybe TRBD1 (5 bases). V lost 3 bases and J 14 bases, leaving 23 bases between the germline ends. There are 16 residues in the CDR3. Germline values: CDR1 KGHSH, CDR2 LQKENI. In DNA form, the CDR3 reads TGTGCCAGCTCACCGAGCCACCGGACACAAATCCCAACCCTCCACTTT. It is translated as CASSPSHRTQIPTLHF.

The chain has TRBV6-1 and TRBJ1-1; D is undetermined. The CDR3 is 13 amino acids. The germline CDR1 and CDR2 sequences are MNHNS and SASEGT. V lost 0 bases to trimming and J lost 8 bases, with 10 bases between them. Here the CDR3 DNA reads TGTGCCAGCAGTGAAGCCGCGCGCGGAGAAGCTTTCTTT. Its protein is CASSEAARGEAFF.

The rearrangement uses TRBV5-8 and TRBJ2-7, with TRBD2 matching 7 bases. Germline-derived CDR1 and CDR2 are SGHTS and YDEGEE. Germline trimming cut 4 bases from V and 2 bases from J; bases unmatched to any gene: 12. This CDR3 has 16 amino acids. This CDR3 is CASSPSASSGPYEQYF. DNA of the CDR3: TGTGCCAGCAGCCCCAGCGCTTCTAGCGGTCCCTACGAGCAGTACTTC.

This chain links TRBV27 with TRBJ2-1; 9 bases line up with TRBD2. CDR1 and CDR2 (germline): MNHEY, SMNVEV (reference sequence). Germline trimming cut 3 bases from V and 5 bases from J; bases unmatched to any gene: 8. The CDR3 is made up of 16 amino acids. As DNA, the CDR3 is TGTGCCAGCAGTTTTCTGGGCGGGGGGGCCAACAATGAGCAGTTCTTC. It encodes CASSFLGGGANNEQFF.

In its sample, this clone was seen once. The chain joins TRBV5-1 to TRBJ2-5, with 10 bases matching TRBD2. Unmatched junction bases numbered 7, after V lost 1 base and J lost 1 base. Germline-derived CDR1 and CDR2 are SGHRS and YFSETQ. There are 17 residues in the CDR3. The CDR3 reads CASSLTLASGGQETQYF. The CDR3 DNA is TGCGCCAGCAGCTTGACATTGGCTAGCGGGGGCCAAGAGACCCAGTACTTC.

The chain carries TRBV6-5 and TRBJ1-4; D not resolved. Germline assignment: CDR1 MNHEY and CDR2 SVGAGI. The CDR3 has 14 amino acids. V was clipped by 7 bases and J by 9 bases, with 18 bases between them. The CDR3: CASKNPGASKKLFF. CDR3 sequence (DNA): TGTGCCAGCAAAAACCCGGGAGCTAGCAAAAAACTGTTTTTT.

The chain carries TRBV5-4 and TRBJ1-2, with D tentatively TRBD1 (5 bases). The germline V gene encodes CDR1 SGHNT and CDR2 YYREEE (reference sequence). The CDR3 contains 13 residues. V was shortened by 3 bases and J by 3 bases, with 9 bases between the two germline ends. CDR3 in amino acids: CASSSQGYYGYTF. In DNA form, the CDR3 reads TGTGCCAGCAGCTCTCAGGGCTACTATGGCTACACCTTC.

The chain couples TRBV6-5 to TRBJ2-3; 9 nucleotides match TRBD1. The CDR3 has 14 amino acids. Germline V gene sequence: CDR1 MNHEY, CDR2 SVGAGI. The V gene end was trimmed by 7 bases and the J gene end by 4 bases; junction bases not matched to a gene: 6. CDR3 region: CASKPQGASDTQYF. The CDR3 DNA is TGTGCCAGCAAGCCACAGGGGGCCTCAGATACGCAGTATTTT.

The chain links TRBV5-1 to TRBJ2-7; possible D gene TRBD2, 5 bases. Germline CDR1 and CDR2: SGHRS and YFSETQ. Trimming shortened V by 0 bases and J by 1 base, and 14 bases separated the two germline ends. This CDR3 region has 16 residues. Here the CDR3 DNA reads TGCGCCAGCAGCTTGGGAGGTAGTGGGAGATCCTACGAGCAGTACTTC. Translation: CASSLGGSGRSYEQYF.

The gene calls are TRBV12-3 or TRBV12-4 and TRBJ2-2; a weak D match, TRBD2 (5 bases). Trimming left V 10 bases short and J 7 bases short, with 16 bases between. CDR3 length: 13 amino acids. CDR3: CATTLGVGGELFF. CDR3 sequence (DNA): TGTGCCACGACCCTCGGGGTGGGCGGGGAGCTGTTTTTT.

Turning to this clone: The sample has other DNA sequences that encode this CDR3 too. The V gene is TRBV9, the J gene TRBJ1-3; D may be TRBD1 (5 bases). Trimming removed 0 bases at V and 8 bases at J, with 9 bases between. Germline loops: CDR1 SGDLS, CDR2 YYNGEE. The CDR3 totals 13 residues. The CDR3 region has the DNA TGTGCCAGCAGCGTAGGGCAGGGCGACACCATATATTTT. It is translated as CASSVGQGDTIYF.

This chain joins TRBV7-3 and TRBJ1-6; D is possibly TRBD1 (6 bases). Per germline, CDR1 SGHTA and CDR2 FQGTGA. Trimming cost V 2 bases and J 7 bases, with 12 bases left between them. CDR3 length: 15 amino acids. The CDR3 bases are TGTGCCAGCAGCTTACAGGGGCGGTACAATTCACCCCTCCACTTT. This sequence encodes CASSLQGRYNSPLHF. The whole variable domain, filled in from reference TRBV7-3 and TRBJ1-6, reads GAGVSQTPSNKVTEKGKYVELRCDPISGHTALYWYRQSLGQGPEFLIYFQGTGAADDSGLPNDRFFAVRPEGSVSTLKIQRTERGDSAVYLCASSLQGRYNSPLHFGNGTRLTVT.

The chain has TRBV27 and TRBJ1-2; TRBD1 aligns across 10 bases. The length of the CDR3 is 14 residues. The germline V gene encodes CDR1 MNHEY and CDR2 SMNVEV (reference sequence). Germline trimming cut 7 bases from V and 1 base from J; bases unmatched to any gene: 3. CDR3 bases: TGTGCCAGCAAAAGGACAGGGGGTAACTATGGCTACACCTTC. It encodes CASKRTGGNYGYTF.

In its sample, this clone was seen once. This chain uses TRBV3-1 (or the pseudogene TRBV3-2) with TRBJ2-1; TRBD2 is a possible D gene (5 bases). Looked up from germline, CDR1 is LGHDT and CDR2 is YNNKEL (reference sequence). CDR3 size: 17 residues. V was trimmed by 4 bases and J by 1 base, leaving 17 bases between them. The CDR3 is CASSPGNSVRSYNEQFF. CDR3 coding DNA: TGTGCCAGCAGCCCAGGCAATAGCGTTCGGTCCTACAATGAGCAGTTCTTC.

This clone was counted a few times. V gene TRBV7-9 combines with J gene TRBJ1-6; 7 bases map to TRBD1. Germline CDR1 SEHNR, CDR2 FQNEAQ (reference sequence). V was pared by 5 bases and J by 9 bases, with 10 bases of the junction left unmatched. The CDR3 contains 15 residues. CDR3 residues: CASSPTRDRVSPLHF. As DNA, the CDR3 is TGTGCCAGCAGCCCCACTCGGGACAGAGTTTCACCCCTCCACTTT.

The CDR3 spells CASSPSPGRARGSYNEQFF. CDR3 bases: TGTGCCAGCAGTCCTAGCCCCGGCAGGGCGAGGGGGTCCTACAATGAGCAGTTCTTC. The chain couples TRBV6-6 to TRBJ2-1; D is perhaps TRBD1 (6 bases). CDR1 is MNHNY, CDR2 SVGAGI, per germline (reference sequence). The CDR3 consists of 19 residues. V lost 5 bases, J lost 1 base, and 24 bases lay in between.

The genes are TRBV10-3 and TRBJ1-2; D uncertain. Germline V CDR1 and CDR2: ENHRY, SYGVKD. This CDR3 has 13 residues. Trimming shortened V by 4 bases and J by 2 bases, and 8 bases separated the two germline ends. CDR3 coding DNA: TGTGCCATCAGTGCGTCACAGAACTATGGCTACACCTTC. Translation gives CAISASQNYGYTF.

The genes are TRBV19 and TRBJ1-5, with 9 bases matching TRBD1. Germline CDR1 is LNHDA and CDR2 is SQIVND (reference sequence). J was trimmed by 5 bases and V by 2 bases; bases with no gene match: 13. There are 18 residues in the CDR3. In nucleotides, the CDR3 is TGTGCCAGTAGTATACTAACAGGGGGCGGAGGTACCGATCAGCCCCAGCATTTT. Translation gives CASSILTGGGGTDQPQHF.

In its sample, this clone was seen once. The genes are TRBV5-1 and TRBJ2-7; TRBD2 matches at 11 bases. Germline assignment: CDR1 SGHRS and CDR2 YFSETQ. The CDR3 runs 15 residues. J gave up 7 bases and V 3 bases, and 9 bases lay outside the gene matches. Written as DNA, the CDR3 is TGCGCCAGCAGCTCACTTAGCGGGGGGGGTAGTGAGCAGTACTTC. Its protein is CASSSLSGGGSEQYF.

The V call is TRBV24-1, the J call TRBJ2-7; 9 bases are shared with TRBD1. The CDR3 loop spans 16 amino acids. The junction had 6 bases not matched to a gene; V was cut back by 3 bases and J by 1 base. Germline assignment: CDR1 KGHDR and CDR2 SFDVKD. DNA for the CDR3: TGTGCCACCAGTGATAAAGGACAGGGGCCTTCCTACGAGCAGTACTTC. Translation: CATSDKGQGPSYEQYF.

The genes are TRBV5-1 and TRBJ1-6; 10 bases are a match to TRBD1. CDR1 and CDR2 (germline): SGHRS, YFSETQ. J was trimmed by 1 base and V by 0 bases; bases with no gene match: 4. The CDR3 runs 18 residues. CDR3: CASSLGQGAVSYNSPLHF. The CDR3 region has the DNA TGCGCCAGCAGCTTGGGACAGGGGGCGGTTTCCTATAATTCACCCCTCCACTTT.

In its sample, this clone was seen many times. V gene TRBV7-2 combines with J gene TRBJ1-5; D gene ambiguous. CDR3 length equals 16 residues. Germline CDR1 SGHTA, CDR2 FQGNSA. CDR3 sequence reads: CATTKKRGRTDQPQHF. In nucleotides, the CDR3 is TGTGCTACAACCAAGAAACGCGGGCGCACTGATCAGCCCCAGCATTTT.

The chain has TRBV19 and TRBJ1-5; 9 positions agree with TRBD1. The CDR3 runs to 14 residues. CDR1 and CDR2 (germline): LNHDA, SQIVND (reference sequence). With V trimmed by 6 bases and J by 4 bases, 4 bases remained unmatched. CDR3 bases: TGTGCCAGTAGAAGGGACAGGGTGAATCAGCCCCAGCATTTT. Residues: CASRRDRVNQPQHF.

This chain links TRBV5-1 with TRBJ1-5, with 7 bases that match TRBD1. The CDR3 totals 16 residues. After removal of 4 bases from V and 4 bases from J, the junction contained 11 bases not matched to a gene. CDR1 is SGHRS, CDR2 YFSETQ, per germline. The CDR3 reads CASSPEPGQINQPQHF. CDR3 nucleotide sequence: TGCGCCAGCAGCCCAGAACCGGGACAGATAAATCAGCCCCAGCATTTT.

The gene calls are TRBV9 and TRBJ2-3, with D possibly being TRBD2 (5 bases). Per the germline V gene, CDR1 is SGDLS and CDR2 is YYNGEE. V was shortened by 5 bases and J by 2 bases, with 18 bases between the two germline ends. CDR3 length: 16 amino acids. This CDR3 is CASSGKSGILTDTQYF. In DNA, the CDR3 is TGTGCCAGCAGTGGAAAGAGCGGAATTCTCACAGATACGCAGTATTTT.